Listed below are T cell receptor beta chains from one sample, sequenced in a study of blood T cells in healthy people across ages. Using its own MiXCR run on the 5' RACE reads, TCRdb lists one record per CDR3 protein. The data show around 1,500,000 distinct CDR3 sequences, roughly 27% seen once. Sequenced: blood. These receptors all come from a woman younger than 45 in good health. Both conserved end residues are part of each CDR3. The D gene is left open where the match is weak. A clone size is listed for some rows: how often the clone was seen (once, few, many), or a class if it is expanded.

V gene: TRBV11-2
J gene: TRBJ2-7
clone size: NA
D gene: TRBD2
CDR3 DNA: TGTGCCAGCAGCTTTACTTTAGCGGGGACGCGGGAGCAGTACTTC
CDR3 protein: CASSFTLAGTREQYF

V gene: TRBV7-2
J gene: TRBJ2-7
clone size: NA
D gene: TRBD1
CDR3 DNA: TGTGCCAGCAGCAACCATTACCCGGGACAGGGTAAAAACGAGCAGTACTTC
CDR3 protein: CASSNHYPGQGKNEQYF

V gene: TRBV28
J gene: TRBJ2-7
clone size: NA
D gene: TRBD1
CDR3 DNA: TGTGCCAGCAGGGGACAGGACCCTAGCTCCTACGAGCAGTACTTC
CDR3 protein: CASRGQDPSSYEQYF

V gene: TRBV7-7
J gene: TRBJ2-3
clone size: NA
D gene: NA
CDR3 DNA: TGTGCCAGCAGCAAGACCGCAGAGGGCACAGATACGCAGTATTTT
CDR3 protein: CASSKTAEGTDTQYF

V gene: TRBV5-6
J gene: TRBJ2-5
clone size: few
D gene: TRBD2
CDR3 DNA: TGTGCCAGCAGCCAGGGACTAGCGGGGTACAATGAGCAGTACTTC
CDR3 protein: CASSQGLAGYNEQYF

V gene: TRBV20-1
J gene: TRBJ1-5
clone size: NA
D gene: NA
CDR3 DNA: TGCAGTGCTCAATTCTCCGATAGCAATCAGCCCCAGCATTTT
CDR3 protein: CSAQFSDSNQPQHF

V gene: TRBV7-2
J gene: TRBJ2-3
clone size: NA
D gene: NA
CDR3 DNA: TGTGCCAGCTCCTCCCAGGGGGGACCCAACACAGATACGCAGTATTTT
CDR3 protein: CASSSQGGPNTDTQYF

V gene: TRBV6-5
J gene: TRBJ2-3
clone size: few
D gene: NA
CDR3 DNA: TGTTCCAGCAGTCCCCGGGGGCGCACAGATACGCAGTATTTT
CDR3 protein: CSSSPRGRTDTQYF

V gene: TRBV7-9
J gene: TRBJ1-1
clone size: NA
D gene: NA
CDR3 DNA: TGTGCCAGCACAGGGGACGACACTGAAGCTTTCTTT
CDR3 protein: CASTGDDTEAFF

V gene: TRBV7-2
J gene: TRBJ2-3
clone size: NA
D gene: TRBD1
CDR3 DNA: TGTGCCAGCAGCTCCGCTGGGACAGGGATCACAGATACGCAGTATTTT
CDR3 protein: CASSSAGTGITDTQYF

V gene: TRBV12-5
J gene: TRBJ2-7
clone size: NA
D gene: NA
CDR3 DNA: TGTGCTAGTGGTTCCGGAGGTTCGGGGGAGAGATACGAGCAGTACTTC
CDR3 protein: CASGSGGSGERYEQYF